A single sample is the source of the 32 T cell receptor beta chains below, sequenced in a study of T cell responses to AZD1222 COVID-19 vaccine. The assay was immunoSEQ multiplex PCR, and TCRdb's table has in-frame clones only and misses some. The repertoire holds around 69,000 clones, with about 88% as singletons. The sequencing used peripheral blood, collected on day 0 of AZD1222 vaccination. The receptor set was obtained from an adult in good health.

The chain has TRBV5-5 and TRBJ1-4; a possible D gene is TRBD1 (5 bases). The CDR3 sequence is 16 residues long. V was cut by 3 bases and J by 7 bases, with 19 bases left in between. The germline gives CDR1 SGHKS, CDR2 YYEKEE (reference sequence). The CDR3 DNA reads as TGTGCCAGCAGCTCTATCATCGGGGGATTGGGTGAAAAACTGTTTTTT. Translated, it gives CASSSIIGGLGEKLFF. Looking up the rest from reference TRBV5-5 and TRBJ1-4 gives the full variable domain: DAGVTQSPTHLIKTRGQQVTLRCSPISGHKSVSWYQQVLGQGPQFIFQYYEKEERGRGNFPDRFSARQFPNYSSELNVNALLLGDSALYLCASSSIIGGLGEKLFFGSGTQLSVL.

This clone has only one observation. The chain uses TRBV5-5 and TRBJ2-1; D is ambiguous. CDR3 length: 16 amino acids. Germline lookup yields CDR1 SGHKS and CDR2 YYEKEE (reference sequence). Trimming stripped 4 bases from V and 0 bases from J, with 14 bases between. CDR3 region: CASSLAASRSYNEQFF. The CDR3 nucleotides are TGTGCCAGCAGCCTCGCGGCTAGTCGCTCCTACAATGAGCAGTTCTTC.

V and J are TRBV4-1 and TRBJ2-3, with 7 bases aligning to TRBD1. The CDR3 is 15 amino acids. CDR1 MGHRA and CDR2 YSYEKL come from the germline V gene. The J segment lost 2 bases and the V segment lost 2 bases, leaving 4 bases of the junction unmatched. The CDR3 coding sequence is TGCGCCAGCAGCCAACAGCAGGGGGTCACAGATACGCAGTATTTT. This codes for CASSQQQGVTDTQYF.

This chain connects TRBV19 to TRBJ2-7; 7 bases are shared with TRBD1. The CDR3 is 12 residues long. CDR1 is LNHDA, CDR2 SQIVND, per germline (reference sequence). V shed 5 bases, J shed 2 bases, and the junction held 0 bases outside the gene matches. The CDR3, as DNA: TGTGCCAGTAGTGGACAGGCCTACGAGCAGTACTTC. Amino acid sequence: CASSGQAYEQYF.

The chain combines TRBV6-5 with TRBJ1-2; tentative D call: TRBD1 (5 bases). CDR1 MNHEY and CDR2 SVGAGI come from the germline V gene. The CDR3 totals 14 residues. Trimming shortened V by 7 bases and J by 5 bases, and 17 bases separated the two germline ends. This CDR3 reads CASTAGRAMYGYTF. The CDR3 DNA follows: TGTGCCAGCACAGCCGGCAGGGCGATGTATGGCTACACCTTC.

This chain connects TRBV12-3 or TRBV12-4 to TRBJ1-1; D gene unclear. This CDR3 has 11 amino acids. With 5 bases removed from V and 7 bases from J, the gap between germline ends came to 8 bases. The CDR3 loop reads CASSLLSEAFF. Here the CDR3 DNA reads TGTGCCAGCAGTCTGCTCAGTGAAGCTTTCTTT.

J is TRBJ2-7 and V is TRBV7-9; D remains unclear. The CDR3 extends over 12 amino acids. The ends were cut back, 1 base at V and 11 bases at J, with 12 bases in the middle. Per germline, CDR1 SEHNR and CDR2 FQNEAQ (reference sequence). In DNA, the CDR3 is TGTGCCAGCAGCTTAGTCGGCAGTAGGGAGTACGTC. Its protein is CASSLVGSREYV.

This rearrangement joins TRBV19 to TRBJ2-7, with D possibly being TRBD1 or TRBD2 (5 bases each). This CDR3 contains 15 residues. V was pared by 5 bases and J by 2 bases, with 16 bases between. Germline assignment: CDR1 LNHDA and CDR2 SQIVND (reference sequence). The CDR3 spells CASSPRSGAPYEQYF. Here the CDR3 DNA reads TGTGCCAGTAGTCCCCGATCCGGGGCTCCCTACGAGCAGTACTTC.

The chain uses TRBV5-1 and TRBJ2-1; D not resolved. The V gene lost 0 bases and the J gene lost 5 bases, with 6 bases spanning the gap. The CDR3 is made up of 13 amino acids. From germline, CDR1 is SGHRS and CDR2 YFSETQ. The DNA for the CDR3 is TGCGCCAGCAGCTTGGCCGCGGACAATGAGCAGTTCTTC. Amino acids: CASSLAADNEQFF.

Worth noting for this clone: The CDR3 carries no conserved terminal phenylalanine or tryptophan, so it likely arises from a read error. The limits of the CDR3 on the DNA are not certain, so only TCRdb's listed CDR3 is given. V and J are TRBV24-1 and TRBJ1-1. Germline assignment: CDR1 KGHDR and CDR2 SFDVKD. The CDR3 contains 9 residues when both ends are counted. The chain's CDR3 is CATSEWTVR.

The rearrangement uses TRBV28 and TRBJ2-7, with TRBD2 matching 8 bases. J was trimmed by 5 bases and V by 11 bases; bases with no gene match: 8. The CDR3 loop spans 12 amino acids. Per the germline V gene, CDR1 is MDHEN and CDR2 is SYDVKM. CDR3 protein: CACGTGGDEQYF. CDR3 in DNA: TGTGCCTGCGGGACGGGAGGGGACGAGCAGTACTTC.

V and J are TRBV15 and TRBJ1-4; D possibly corresponds to TRBD1 (6 bases). The CDR3 has 15 residues. CDR1 LNHNV and CDR2 YYDKDF come from the germline V gene (reference sequence). V was cut by 3 bases and J by 4 bases, with 12 bases left in between. The CDR3 nucleotides are TGTGCCACCAGCAGGCAAGGGGGGAATAATGAAAAACTGTTTTTT. As protein: CATSRQGGNNEKLFF.

This rearrangement joins TRBV3-1 (or the pseudogene TRBV3-2) to TRBJ2-6; either TRBD1 or TRBD2 may supply D (5 bases each). V was clipped by 0 bases and J by 0 bases, with 12 bases between them. CDR3 length equals 18 residues. The germline gives CDR1 LGHDT, CDR2 YNNKEL (reference sequence). In DNA form, the CDR3 reads TGTGCCAGCAGCCAAGACCCGGGACCCAGCTCTGGGGCCAACGTCCTGACTTTC. As protein: CASSQDPGPSSGANVLTF.

The chain carries TRBV5-1 and TRBJ1-5; maybe TRBD1 (5 bases). This CDR3 has 15 residues. The V end was cut by 4 bases, the J end by 6 bases, with 17 bases between. CDR1 SGHRS and CDR2 YFSETQ come from the germline V gene. The CDR3 region has the DNA TGCGCCAGCAGCGAGCAGGCAGGGACGGGTCAGCCCCAGCATTTT. Translated: CASSEQAGTGQPQHF.

This clone has only a few counts. The CDR3 region has the DNA TGTGCCTGGAGTAGGGACTTCTCGGGGCAGTACTTC. Protein product: CAWSRDFSGQYF. V and J are TRBV30 and TRBJ2-7, with D maybe TRBD2 (6 bases). CDR1 GTSNPN and CDR2 SVGIG come from the germline V gene (reference sequence). This CDR3 region has 12 residues. Trimming cost V 2 bases and J 9 bases, with 14 bases left between them.

The chain carries TRBV18 and TRBJ2-7; 8 nucleotides agree with TRBD1. Trimming cost V 3 bases and J 5 bases; bases outside gene matches: 0. The CDR3 sequence is 12 residues long. Germline-derived CDR1 and CDR2 are KGHSH and LQKENI. CDR3 coding DNA: TGTGCCAGCTCACCGGACAGGGACGAGCAGTACTTC. The encoded protein is CASSPDRDEQYF.

This rearrangement joins TRBV21-1 to TRBJ1-2; the DNA was not compared with TRBD1, the D call given in the table. TRBV21-1 is a recognized pseudogene. The CDR3 is 18 residues long. The CDR3: CASSNRDRRVGWNYGYTF. CDR3 in DNA: TGTGCCAGCAGCAACCGGGACAGGAGGGTAGGGTGGAACTATGGCTACACCTTC.

The gene calls are TRBV24-1 and TRBJ2-1; TRBD2 agrees at 9 bases. CDR1 is KGHDR and CDR2 is SFDVKD in the germline V gene. The CDR3 sequence is 16 residues long. The V and J ends lost 0 bases and 7 bases, in that order; junction bases with no gene match: 6. The CDR3 DNA is TGTGCCACCAGTGATTTGAGTAGCGGGAGCCAGAATGAGCAGTTCTTC. Amino acids: CATSDLSSGSQNEQFF.

This rearrangement joins TRBV6-6 to TRBJ2-2, with TRBD2 as a possible D gene (5 bases). V was pared by 7 bases and J by 5 bases, with 11 bases between. This CDR3 region has 13 residues. From germline, CDR1 is MNHNY and CDR2 SVGAGI (reference sequence). The CDR3 here is CASTLTGTGELFF. The DNA for the CDR3 is TGTGCCAGCACCTTGACGGGGACCGGGGAGCTGTTTTTT.

The chain has TRBV7-7 and TRBJ2-3; D may be TRBD1 or TRBD2 (6 bases each). V lost 4 bases and J lost 5, with 13 bases in between. The CDR3 contains 14 residues. CDR1 and CDR2 from the germline V gene are SSHAT and FNYEAQ (reference sequence). The CDR3 spells CASSSGGRGDTQYF. The CDR3 DNA is TGTGCCAGCAGCTCTGGGGGGCGGGGAGATACGCAGTATTTT.

The chain joins TRBV5-1 to TRBJ2-3, with D possibly TRBD2 on 6 matching bases. The germline V gene encodes CDR1 SGHRS and CDR2 YFSETQ. The CDR3 runs to 16 residues. Trimming shortened V by 2 bases and J by 2 bases, and 15 bases separated the two germline ends. CDR3 nucleotides: TGCGCCAGCAGCTTCGAAGGGACTCCAAACACAGATACGCAGTATTTT. Protein: CASSFEGTPNTDTQYF.

The V gene is TRBV11-2, the J gene TRBJ2-1; D is unresolved. The CDR3 totals 14 residues. Per germline, CDR1 SGHAT and CDR2 FQNNGV. The germline V and J ends were trimmed by 1 base and 0 bases, with 4 bases remaining between them. The CDR3 region has the DNA TGTGCCAGCAGCTTAGCAGGCTCCTACAATGAGCAGTTCTTC. Amino acid sequence: CASSLAGSYNEQFF.

The chain joins TRBV2 to TRBJ2-2; unclear D gene. Between the trimmed V and J ends, which lost 6 bases and 2 bases, there was a span of 10 bases. The V gene's germline CDR1 is SNHLY and CDR2 FYNNEI. There are 14 residues in the CDR3. The CDR3 DNA sequence: TGTGCCAGCAGGGTGGGCAGAAACACCGGGGAGCTGTTTTTT. Translated: CASRVGRNTGELFF. The full variable domain, completed using reference TRBV2 and TRBJ2-2, is EPEVTQTPSHQVTQMGQEVILRCVPISNHLYFYWYRQILGQKVEFLVSFYNNEISEKSEIFDDQFSVERPDGSNFTLKIRSTKLEDSAMYFCASRVGRNTGELFFGEGSRLTVL.

The genes are TRBV14 and TRBJ1-6; the match to TRBD1 covers 8 bases. CDR3 size: 16 residues. V lost 3 bases, J lost 10 bases, and 11 bases stayed unmatched. From germline, CDR1 is SGHDN and CDR2 FVKESK. The CDR3 reads CASSQPGTGYHSPLHF. CDR3 nucleotides: TGTGCCAGCAGCCAGCCCGGGACAGGATATCACTCACCCCTCCACTTT.

The chain is built from TRBV20-1 and TRBJ2-7; D gene unclear. Trimming left V 3 bases short and J 3 bases short, with 12 bases between. Germline V lookup: CDR1 DFQATT, CDR2 SNEGSKA (reference sequence). This CDR3 contains 13 residues. The CDR3 DNA sequence: TGCAGTGCTAGTGCTGGGGTTGGCTACGAGCAGTACGTC. Amino acids: CSASAGVGYEQYV.

The V gene is TRBV18, the J gene TRBJ2-2; D is undetermined. The V gene's germline CDR1 is KGHSH and CDR2 LQKENI. Trimming stripped 2 bases from V and 4 bases from J, with 11 bases between. The CDR3 covers 15 residues. CDR3 nucleotides: TGTGCCAGCTCACCATTTGGGCCTGGCACCGGGGAGCTGTTTTTT. This codes for CASSPFGPGTGELFF. Based on the CDR3 plus reference TRBV18 and TRBJ2-2, the full variable domain is NAGVMQNPRHLVRRRGQEARLRCSPMKGHSHVYWYRQLPEEGLKFMVYLQKENIIDESGMPKERFSAEFPKEGPSILRIQQVVRGDSAAYFCASSPFGPGTGELFFGEGSRLTVL.

This chain joins TRBV9 and TRBJ2-6; TRBD1 matches 9 bases. This CDR3 contains 18 residues. Trimming at V came to 2 bases and at J to 0 bases, leaving 6 bases not matched to a gene. Germline V gene sequence: CDR1 SGDLS, CDR2 YYNGEE. The DNA of the CDR3 is TGTGCCAGCAGCGTTCCCGGGACAGGGCCCTCTGGGGCCAACGTCCTGACTTTC. It yields the protein CASSVPGTGPSGANVLTF.

The V call is TRBV29-1, the J call TRBJ1-6; the D gene is possibly TRBD1 (5 bases). Trimming cost V 7 bases and J 8 bases, with 24 bases left between them. Germline loops: CDR1 SQVTM, CDR2 ANQGSEA. The CDR3 loop spans 16 amino acids. The CDR3 bases are TGCAGCGCACCCCCGGCTGCACAGGACAAGCATTCACCCCTCCACTTT. Its protein product is CSAPPAAQDKHSPLHF.

The chain joins TRBV18 to TRBJ2-5; a weak D match, TRBD1 (6 bases). There are 17 residues in the CDR3. Germline-derived CDR1 and CDR2 are KGHSH and LQKENI. The V end lost 3 bases, the J end lost 5 bases, and 22 bases lay between the germline ends. The DNA of the CDR3 is TGTGCCAGCTCACCCCTCCCCGGACAGCCAACGGGGGAGACCCAGTACTTC. Its protein product is CASSPLPGQPTGETQYF.

The rearrangement links TRBV5-4 to TRBJ2-7, with no clear D. The germline V and J ends were trimmed by 2 bases and 3 bases, with 6 bases remaining between them. Germline V gives CDR1 SGHNT, CDR2 YYREEE (reference sequence). There are 12 residues in the CDR3. CDR3 protein: CASSLSGYEQYV. The CDR3 DNA reads as TGTGCCAGCAGCTTATCCGGCTACGAGCAGTACGTC.

V and J are TRBV18 and TRBJ2-5; tentative D call: TRBD1 (7 bases). The CDR3 runs 13 residues. From germline, CDR1 is KGHSH and CDR2 LQKENI. V shed 6 bases and J shed 5 bases, with 13 bases lying between them. The CDR3 region is CASSGGQLETQYF. In DNA, the CDR3 is TGTGCCAGCTCGGGGGGACAGTTGGAGACCCAGTACTTC.

The chain recombines TRBV11-2 with TRBJ1-6, with unresolved D. CDR3 length: 12 residues. V shed 5 bases and J shed 14 bases, with 13 bases lying between them. CDR1 and CDR2 (germline): SGHAT, FQNNGV. CDR3 region: CASSPSQVALHF. CDR3 bases: TGTGCCAGCAGCCCGTCCCAGGTAGCCCTCCACTTT.